This TCR beta chain came from a study of response to subunit inactivated influenza vaccine (dated by TCRdb to 2017 to 2018). At the level of the whole study: To follow how T cells responded to a trivalent subunit inactivated influenza vaccine, the researchers relied on deep quantitative profiling of the T cell receptor repertoire. What the work shows at the level of the full study, not this receptor alone: According to the authors, only a limited number of new T cells may be recruited by each seasonal influenza vaccination.

This clonotype came up a few times. Its cognate antigen has yet to be identified. Base qualities are missing; no much larger clone stands one base away. As encoded in the germline V gene (reference sequence), CDR1 is LNHNV while CDR2 is YYDKDF. V is reduced by 0 bases and J by 2 bases, leaving a spacing of 2 bases between them. From its cysteine to its phenylalanine, the CDR3 spans 13 amino acids. The kept DNA is CDR3 alone, 39 bases in frame from the first base. The method behind the library was RT-PCR. The sample was run on an Illumina HiSeq 2500. TCRdb redid the processing of the public reads, applying fastp at Q25 and MiXCR, and retained in-frame beta chains. Duplicate CDR3 protein sequences are folded into a single record with the most common DNA and genes. For this sample there are about 800,000 distinct CDR3 sequences; around 20% appear just once. Together, the top ten hold 10% to 13% of the sample.

This chain is built from TRBV15 and TRBJ1-3, with the D gene call left open. The sequencing used PBMCs from blood, collected roughly 5 days after vaccination. The clonotype originates from a man aged 45-60 years who received an inactivated influenza vaccine. Donor details come from another sample of the same person, matched by shared clones. The CDR3 has the sequence CATSRDPGNTIYF. The DNA sequence is as follows: TGTGCCACCAGCAGAGATCCTGGAAACACCATATATTTT.